These 8 T cell receptor beta chains share one sample of origin, sequenced in a study of shared clonotypes between healthy human individuals. The table came from immunoSEQ multiplex PCR; TCRdb's copy has only in-frame clones and leaves some out. This repertoire shows hundreds of thousands of clones, approximately 90% found once; its top ten account for roughly 22%. Naive CD8 cells lacked CD45RO and underwent positive selection for CCR7, leaving out terminally differentiated effector memory CD45RA+ cells. The sequenced sample was naive CD8+ T cells sorted from blood. These receptors were collected from a man between 25 and 39 years old in good health.

Details on this clone: Different DNA sequences within this sample yield the same CDR3. J is TRBJ2-7 and V is TRBV10-3, with no clear D. This CDR3 has 11 amino acids. The ends were cut back, 8 bases at V and 0 bases at J, with 5 bases in the middle. Per the germline V gene, CDR1 is ENHRY and CDR2 is SYGVKD. CDR3 coding DNA: TGTGCCATCTCGAGCTCCTACGAGCAGTACTTC. It yields the protein CAISSSYEQYF.

The rearrangement links TRBV27 to TRBJ1-2, with D maybe TRBD1 (6 bases). V was pared by 1 base and J by 8 bases, with 14 bases between. Germline CDR1 is MNHEY and CDR2 is SMNVEV (reference sequence). This CDR3 is built from 14 residues. This CDR3 reads CASSLWAGEEGYTF. Written as DNA, the CDR3 is TGTGCCAGCAGTTTATGGGCAGGGGAAGAGGGCTACACCTTC.

DNA for the CDR3: TGTGCCAGCACCCAAGACAGGGGGGGATACTACGAGCAGTACTTC. Amino acid sequence: CASTQDRGGYYEQYF. The genes are TRBV2 and TRBJ2-7, with 9 bases fitting TRBD1. V lost 7 bases to trimming and J lost 3 bases; unmatched junction nucleotides: 10. The CDR3 has 15 residues. The V gene's germline CDR1 is SNHLY and CDR2 FYNNEI.

The V gene is TRBV7-3, the J gene TRBJ2-1, with unresolved D. Per the germline V gene, CDR1 is SGHTA and CDR2 is FQGTGA. CDR3 length: 15 amino acids. Trimming left V 2 bases short and J 0 bases short, with 8 bases between. CDR3 protein: CASSLELSSYNEQFF. The CDR3 coding sequence is TGTGCCAGCAGCTTAGAGTTGAGCTCCTACAATGAGCAGTTCTTC.

V and J are TRBV27 and TRBJ1-5; possibly TRBD1 for D (5 bases). This CDR3 contains 14 residues. Germline V gene data show CDR1 as MNHEY and CDR2 as SMNVEV (reference sequence). Trimming cost V 6 bases and J 7 bases, with 16 bases left between them. The CDR3 bases are TGTGCCAGCAGGGAGGGGAAAGGCCGGCAGCCCCAGCATTTT. Protein: CASREGKGRQPQHF.

This clone appeared a single time. The gene calls are TRBV9 and TRBJ2-2; D remains unclear. This CDR3 comprises 19 residues. Trimming took 1 base from V and 1 from J, leaving 20 bases between them. Germline loops: CDR1 SGDLS, CDR2 YYNGEE. Here the CDR3 reads CASSVRRDSPVKNTGELFF. CDR3 sequence (DNA): TGTGCCAGCAGCGTAAGAAGAGATAGTCCGGTAAAGAACACCGGGGAGCTGTTTTTT. The entire variable domain, with the rest obtained from reference TRBV9 and TRBJ2-2, is as follows: DSGVTQTPKHLITATGQRVTLRCSPRSGDLSVYWYQQSLDQGLQFLIQYYNGEERAKGNILERFSAQQFPDLHSELNLSSLELGDSALYFCASSVRRDSPVKNTGELFFGEGSRLTVL.

A remark on this clone: This sample also contains other DNA sequences that code for the same CDR3. The CDR3 sequence is CASSLGGSGANVLTF. In DNA form, the CDR3 reads TGTGCCAGCAGTTTAGGAGGGTCTGGGGCCAACGTCCTGACTTTC. The V gene is TRBV28, the J gene TRBJ2-6, with D perhaps TRBD2 (6 bases). Trimming pared 2 bases from V and 1 base from J, leaving 6 bases between. Per germline, CDR1 MDHEN and CDR2 SYDVKM. The CDR3 covers 15 residues.

This sequence joins TRBV9 and TRBJ2-1; D is ambiguous. In germline, CDR1 is SGDLS, CDR2 YYNGEE. The CDR3 consists of 13 residues. Trimming stripped 0 bases from V and 5 bases from J, with 6 bases between. DNA for the CDR3: TGTGCCAGCAGCGTAGCAACAAACAATGAGCAGTTCTTC. As protein: CASSVATNNEQFF.